Following are 21 T cell receptor beta chains from one sample sequenced in a study of blood T cell repertoires in COVID-19. Method: immunoSEQ multiplex PCR; TCRdb's copy keeps in-frame clones and lacks some. The table lists about 150,000 clones, approximately 91% of them singletons. Sequenced material: peripheral blood. These receptors were collected from a woman in her 70s with acute or convalescent COVID-19.

This chain uses TRBV11-2 with TRBJ2-1; D is perhaps TRBD1 (5 bases). The CDR3 sequence is 15 residues long. Germline CDR1 is SGHAT and CDR2 is FQNNGV. The germline V and J ends were trimmed by 4 bases and 7 bases, with 17 bases remaining between them. CDR3 sequence (DNA): TGTGCCAGCAGCTCCCCTACGGCAGGGATGAATGAGCAGTTCTTC. Its translation is CASSSPTAGMNEQFF.

The chain employs TRBV3-1 (or the pseudogene TRBV3-2) and TRBJ2-2, with 10 bases identical to TRBD2. This CDR3 has 17 amino acids. Trimming at V came to 2 bases and at J to 1 base, leaving 4 bases not matched to a gene. From germline, CDR1 is LGHDT and CDR2 YNNKEL (reference sequence). The CDR3 protein is CASSQSGGGWNTGELFF. The CDR3 DNA sequence: TGTGCCAGCAGCCAAAGCGGGGGGGGATGGAACACCGGGGAGCTGTTTTTT.

The chain combines TRBV3-1 (or the pseudogene TRBV3-2) with TRBJ1-2; tentatively, D is TRBD1 (6 bases). There are 16 residues in the CDR3. Germline values: CDR1 LGHDT, CDR2 YNNKEL (reference sequence). Trimming stripped 0 bases from V and 2 bases from J, with 13 bases between. The CDR3 DNA sequence: TGTGCCAGCAGCCAAGATCGAGGGCAGGGGAACTATGGCTACACCTTC. It translates to CASSQDRGQGNYGYTF.

This clone was seen more than once but under ten times. The J gene is TRBJ1-5, the V gene TRBV7-9; D is unclear. CDR3 length equals 15 residues. CDR1 is SEHNR and CDR2 is FQNEAQ in the germline V gene (reference sequence). V lost 1 base and J 8 bases, leaving 15 bases between the germline ends. The CDR3 bases are TGTGCCAGCAGCTTAGGTGACGGAGGTGACGAGCCCCAGCATTTT. It translates to CASSLGDGGDEPQHF.

This chain connects TRBV4-3 to TRBJ2-7, with a weak D call TRBD1 (5 bases). CDR3 length: 15 residues. The germline V gene has CDR1 LGHNA and CDR2 YSLEER. V shed 0 bases and J shed 1 base, with 10 bases lying between them. The CDR3 region has the DNA TGCGCCAGCAGCCAAGATCGGGCAGGGTCCTACGAGCAGTACTTC. Protein: CASSQDRAGSYEQYF.

The chain uses TRBV7-9 and TRBJ1-5; TRBD1 matches at 7 bases. The CDR3 has 16 amino acids. Germline V gene data show CDR1 as SEHNR and CDR2 as FQNEAQ (reference sequence). V lost 2 bases, J lost 3 bases, and 7 bases stayed unmatched. The CDR3 nucleotides read TGTGCCAGCAGCTTATTCACAGGGGAAAACAATCAGCCCCAGCATTTT. Translating gives CASSLFTGENNQPQHF. The full variable domain, completed using reference TRBV7-9 and TRBJ1-5, is DTGVSQNPRHKITKRGQNVTFRCDPISEHNRLYWYRQTLGQGPEFLTYFQNEAQLEKSRLLSDRFSAERPKGSFSTLEIQRTEQGDSAMYLCASSLFTGENNQPQHFGDGTRLSIL.

The rearrangement uses TRBV3-1 (or the pseudogene TRBV3-2) and TRBJ1-2; possibly TRBD1 for D (6 bases). Germline V gene data show CDR1 as LGHDT and CDR2 as YNNKEL (reference sequence). The CDR3 has 15 amino acids. Trimming removed 5 bases at V and 2 bases at J, with 15 bases between. CDR3 in DNA: TGTGCCAGCAGCGATCGGGGGGGGCTCAACTATGGCTACACCTTC. Translating it yields CASSDRGGLNYGYTF.

The chain combines TRBV6-2 or TRBV6-3 with TRBJ1-5, with D unresolved. Trimming pared 5 bases from V and 2 bases from J, leaving 13 bases between. The CDR3 extends over 15 amino acids. The germline CDR1 and CDR2 sequences are MNHEY and SVGEGT. Written as DNA, the CDR3 is TGTGCCAGCAGTCGCCTCGGGGAGGGCAATCAGCCCCAGCATTTT. This encodes CASSRLGEGNQPQHF.

This sequence joins TRBV4-1 and TRBJ2-7; a possible D gene is TRBD2 (5 bases). Germline CDR1 reads MGHRA; CDR2 reads YSYEKL. The length of the CDR3 is 14 residues. V was shortened by 6 bases and J by 5 bases, with 17 bases between the two germline ends. CDR3 protein: CASSTPGELNEQYF. Written as DNA, the CDR3 is TGCGCCAGCAGTACCCCCGGGGAACTCAACGAGCAGTACTTC.

This chain connects TRBV6-1 to TRBJ1-6; TRBD1 might be the D (5 bases). With 1 base removed from V and 1 base from J, the gap between germline ends came to 14 bases. The CDR3 is made up of 18 amino acids. CDR1 is MNHNS, CDR2 SASEGT, per germline. For the CDR3, the DNA is TGTGCCAGCAGTGAAGTTTGGATAGGGGTATCCTATAATTCACCCCTCCACTTT. Translated: CASSEVWIGVSYNSPLHF.

This chain links TRBV6-2 or TRBV6-3 with TRBJ1-6; the D is unclear. The germline gives CDR1 MNHEY, CDR2 SVGEGT. This CDR3 is 14 amino acids long. The V gene lost 2 bases and the J gene lost 4 bases, with 6 bases spanning the gap. The CDR3 region has the DNA TGTGCCAGCAGTTACACAACGTATAATTCACCCCTCCACTTT. Translation gives CASSYTTYNSPLHF.

The table lists this clone with a count of one. Here the CDR3 DNA reads TGTGCCACCAAGCCCCCAGGGGGGAGCGGGGAGCTGTTTTTT. Translation gives CATKPPGGSGELFF. The genes are TRBV24-1 and TRBJ2-2; D is possibly TRBD1 (7 bases). Germline V gene sequence: CDR1 KGHDR, CDR2 SFDVKD. Trimming left V 8 bases short and J 7 bases short, with 16 bases between. The CDR3 runs to 14 residues.

The gene calls are TRBV11-2 and TRBJ1-2; 8 positions agree with TRBD1. Germline CDR1 SGHAT, CDR2 FQNNGV. CDR3 length: 13 amino acids. The ends lost 5 bases at V and 2 bases at J; junction bases unmatched: 1. The CDR3 DNA sequence: TGTGCCAGCAGCCGACAGGGGAACTATGGCTACACCTTC. This gives the protein CASSRQGNYGYTF. The full variable domain, rest sourced from reference TRBV11-2 and TRBJ1-2, is EAGVAQSPRYKIIEKRQSVAFWCNPISGHATLYWYQQILGQGPKLLIQFQNNGVVDDSQLPKDRFSAERLKGVDSTLKIQPAKLEDSAVYLCASSRQGNYGYTFGSGTRLTVV.

The chain couples TRBV29-1 to TRBJ1-2; TRBD1 agrees at 8 bases. CDR1 SQVTM and CDR2 ANQGSEA come from the germline V gene. V trimming: 3 bases; J trimming: 2 bases; junction bases outside the gene matches: 2. CDR3 length equals 13 residues. The CDR3 region is CSVEGQENYGYTF. CDR3 nucleotide sequence: TGCAGCGTTGAGGGACAGGAGAACTATGGCTACACCTTC. The full variable domain, with the rest looked up from reference TRBV29-1 and TRBJ1-2, is SAVISQKPSRDICQRGTSLTIQCQVDSQVTMMFWYRQQPGQSLTLIATANQGSEATYESGFVIDKFPISRPNLTFSTLTVSNMSPEDSSIYLCSVEGQENYGYTFGSGTRLTVV.

V gene TRBV5-4 combines with J gene TRBJ2-7; 9 bases are a match to TRBD1. This CDR3 comprises 14 residues. The trim removed 4 bases at V and 5 bases at J, leaving 7 bases unmatched. The germline CDR1 and CDR2 sequences are SGHNT and YYREEE (reference sequence). The CDR3 is CASSHKGQGNEQYF. CDR3 nucleotide sequence: TGTGCCAGCAGCCACAAGGGACAGGGAAACGAGCAGTACTTC.

The chain recombines TRBV5-1 with TRBJ2-4, with unresolved D. There are 15 residues in the CDR3. Germline assignment: CDR1 SGHRS and CDR2 YFSETQ. Trimming took 2 bases from V and 5 from J, leaving 14 bases between them. The CDR3 sequence: CASSLGSPGQNIQYF. The CDR3 DNA follows: TGCGCCAGCAGCTTAGGAAGTCCGGGTCAAAACATTCAGTACTTC. Looking up the rest from reference TRBV5-1 and TRBJ2-4 gives the full variable domain: KAGVTQTPRYLIKTRGQQVTLSCSPISGHRSVSWYQQTPGQGLQFLFEYFSETQRNKGNFPGRFSGRQFSNSRSEMNVSTLELGDSALYLCASSLGSPGQNIQYFGAGTRLSVL.

The genes are TRBV19 and TRBJ1-2; D gene uncertain. This CDR3 comprises 12 residues. The germline V and J ends were trimmed by 5 bases and 4 bases, with 8 bases remaining between them. Germline CDR1 is LNHDA and CDR2 is SQIVND (reference sequence). Here the CDR3 reads CASSHSSYGYTF. CDR3 in DNA: TGTGCCAGTAGTCACAGTAGCTATGGCTACACCTTC. Full variable domain (outside the CDR3, taken from reference TRBV19 and TRBJ1-2): DGGITQSPKYLFRKEGQNVTLSCEQNLNHDAMYWYRQDPGQGLRLIYYSQIVNDFQKGDIAEGYSVSREKKESFPLTVTSAQKNPTAFYLCASSHSSYGYTFGSGTRLTVV.

The chain carries TRBV5-5 and TRBJ2-6; the match to TRBD1 covers 7 bases. In germline, CDR1 is SGHKS, CDR2 YYEKEE (reference sequence). The CDR3 has 18 amino acids. Unmatched junction bases numbered 10, after V lost 4 bases and J lost 0 bases. CDR3 sequence reads: CASSADRPSRSGANVLTF. The CDR3 coding sequence is TGTGCCAGCAGCGCGGACAGGCCCTCCCGCTCTGGGGCCAACGTCCTGACTTTC.

Remarks on this clone: At one boundary the junction diverges from the germline segment, which might be a read error. Here the CDR3 reads CASSSWVAGKETQYF. CDR3 DNA: TGTGCTAGCAGCTCGTGGGTGGCAGGAAAAGAGACCCAGTACTTC. The chain recombines TRBV7-7 with TRBJ2-5; no firm D call. Germline lookup yields CDR1 SSHAT and CDR2 FNYEAQ (reference sequence). This CDR3 spans 15 amino acids.

The chain recombines TRBV15 with TRBJ2-4; 7 bases are a match to TRBD1. This CDR3 has 15 residues. With 5 bases clipped from V and 2 bases from J, the junction kept 6 bases outside the gene matches. Germline CDR1 is LNHNV and CDR2 is YYDKDF (reference sequence). For the CDR3, the DNA is TGTGCCACCAGCGGAGCGACAGGGACCAAAAACATTCAGTACTTC. This sequence encodes CATSGATGTKNIQYF.

This clone was found a few times. The V call is TRBV6-5, the J call TRBJ2-2; 7 bases agree with TRBD1. This CDR3 has 14 residues. The V gene end was trimmed by 6 bases and the J gene end by 4 bases; junction bases not matched to a gene: 5. Looked up from germline, CDR1 is MNHEY and CDR2 is SVGAGI. The CDR3 is CASRTGQGTGELFF. CDR3 DNA: TGTGCCAGCAGGACAGGGCAAGGCACCGGGGAGCTGTTTTTT.